Listed below are T cell receptor beta chains from one sample, sequenced in a study of T cells in Graves' hyperthyroidism and ophthalmopathy. TCRdb redid the calling of the multiplex PCR reads with MiXCR, one entry per CDR3 protein. Among around 600,000 distinct CDR3 sequences, less than 20% were seen once, and the ten largest hold roughly 6.6%. Sequencing was done on a sample of blood. These receptors were taken from a woman in her 30s with Graves' hyperthyroidism. Each CDR3 is given with its conserved first and last residue. The D gene is left open where the match is weak. Clone size is given for some rows only: seen once, a few or many times, or a class if the clone is expanded.

j_call d_call v_call clone_size cdr3_aa cdr3_nt
TRBJ1-5 TRBD1 TRBV19 . CASSMEQGGQPQHF TGTGCCAGTAGTATGGAGCAGGGGGGTCAGCCCCAGCATTTT
TRBJ2-2 . TRBV27 few CASSLWSGSAGELFF TGTGCCAGCAGTTTATGGTCCGGGAGTGCCGGGGAGCTGTTTTTT
TRBJ2-7 . TRBV7-9 . CASSLRYGRHEQYF TGTGCCAGCAGTTTGAGGTACGGGCGGCACGAGCAGTACTTC
TRBJ2-5 TRBD2 TRBV28 many CASRGPGLADQETQYF TGTGCCAGCAGGGGGCCGGGACTAGCGGATCAAGAGACCCAGTACTTC
TRBJ2-2 . TRBV5-4 . CASSQLERELFF TGTGCCAGCAGCCAACTAGAGCGGGAGCTGTTTTTT
TRBJ2-7 TRBD2 TRBV11-2 many CASSSGGGPEQYF TGTGCCAGCAGCTCCGGGGGGGGGCCGGAGCAGTACTTC
TRBJ2-5 TRBD2 TRBV7-9 few CASSFLAGGPRETQYF TGTGCCAGCAGCTTTTTAGCGGGAGGGCCGCGAGAGACCCAGTACTTC
TRBJ2-5 TRBD2 TRBV7-3 few CASSPTASGGEETQYF TGTGCCAGCAGCCCAACAGCTAGCGGAGGGGAAGAGACCCAGTACTTC
TRBJ2-1 TRBD2 TRBV6-1 many CASRSERDKAFEQFF TGTGCCAGCAGGTCGGAGCGGGATAAGGCATTTGAGCAGTTCTTC
TRBJ2-3 TRBD2 TRBV10-3 few CAISVLAGGDTQYF TGTGCCATCAGTGTACTAGCGGGGGGAGATACGCAGTATTTT
TRBJ2-6 . TRBV19 . CASSIGGLTGANVLTF TGTGCCAGTAGTATAGGCGGACTAACTGGGGCCAACGTCCTGACTTTC
TRBJ2-3 . TRBV27 many CASTARVRGAPTDTQYF TGTGCCAGCACCGCCAGAGTGCGGGGAGCCCCCACAGATACGCAGTATTTT
TRBJ1-1 . TRBV2 . CASNPMRGNTEAFF TGTGCCAGCAACCCAATGAGGGGAAACACTGAAGCTTTCTTT
TRBJ2-5 TRBD2 TRBV7-3 many CASSSQTSGRWETQYF TGTGCCAGCAGCTCGCAGACTAGCGGGAGGTGGGAGACCCAGTACTTC
TRBJ1-2 . TRBV3-1 few CASSQRGFDSSRGYTF TGTGCCAGCAGCCAAAGGGGCTTTGACAGCTCCAGAGGCTACACCTTC
TRBJ1-1 TRBD1 TRBV18 many CASSPPYVRGGPVEAFF TGTGCCAGCTCACCACCGTACGTCCGAGGGGGCCCGGTTGAAGCTTTCTTT
TRBJ2-2 . TRBV24-1 few CATSTLTGELFF TGTGCCACCAGTACCCTAACCGGGGAGCTGTTTTTT
TRBJ2-3 . TRBV30 many CAWRSERTDTQYF TGTGCCTGGCGAAGCGAACGCACAGATACGCAGTATTTT
TRBJ2-7 . TRBV2 many CASKGSYEQYF TGTGCCAGCAAAGGGTCCTACGAGCAGTACTTC
TRBJ2-1 . TRBV12-3/TRBV12-4 many CASSGRNEQFF TGTGCCAGCAGTGGGCGTAATGAGCAGTTCTTC
TRBJ2-3 . TRBV7-2 few CASSLEAPADTQYF TGTGCCAGCAGCTTGGAGGCCCCCGCAGATACGCAGTATTTT
TRBJ2-7 . TRBV27 many CASSLGPNYYEQYF TGTGCCAGCAGTCTCGGGCCAAATTACTACGAGCAGTACTTC
TRBJ2-3 . TRBV5-1 . CASSLDRVLTDTQYF TGCGCCAGCAGCTTGGATAGGGTACTCACAGATACGCAGTATTTT
TRBJ2-3 . TRBV20-1 few CSAEWDSTDTQYF TGCAGTGCTGAATGGGACAGCACAGATACGCAGTATTTT
TRBJ2-7 . TRBV7-2 many CASSSTTENREQQYF TGTGCCAGCAGCTCGACTACTGAGAACAGGGAGCAGCAGTACTTC
TRBJ2-1 TRBD2 TRBV20-1 once CSARSGRASEQFF TGCAGTGCTAGAAGCGGGAGGGCCTCCGAGCAGTTCTTC
TRBJ2-7 TRBD2 TRBV12-3/TRBV12-4 many CASSFSSGGPYEQYF TGTGCCAGCAGTTTTAGTTCGGGAGGGCCTTACGAGCAGTACTTC
TRBJ1-2 TRBD1 TRBV7-8 many CASSSTGGAYGYTF TGTGCCAGCAGCTCGACAGGGGGCGCTTATGGCTACACCTTC
TRBJ1-1 . TRBV4-2 many CASSQGRYINTEAFF TGTGCCAGCAGCCAAGGAAGGTATATAAACACTGAAGCTTTCTTT
TRBJ1-1 . TRBV30 many CAWSPVSEAFF TGTGCCTGGAGTCCCGTATCCGAAGCTTTCTTT
TRBJ1-2 . TRBV9 . CASSVSNNYGYTF TGTGCCAGCAGCGTCAGCAATAACTATGGCTACACCTTC
TRBJ2-2 . TRBV10-3 . CAISGGRLKNTGELFF TGTGCCATCAGTGGGGGGCGACTGAAGAACACCGGGGAGCTGTTTTTT
TRBJ1-1 . TRBV7-9 many CASSSKPEAFF TGTGCCAGCAGCTCAAAACCGGAAGCTTTCTTT
TRBJ2-7 . TRBV12-3/TRBV12-4 many CASSFLDPSEQYF TGTGCCAGCAGTTTCCTAGACCCCTCGGAGCAGTACTTC
TRBJ2-1 TRBD2 TRBV6-2/TRBV6-3 many CASGALTGGTYNEQFF TGTGCCAGCGGAGCTCTGACGGGGGGAACCTACAATGAGCAGTTCTTC
TRBJ2-7 . TRBV2 many CASSDLSPKSGAYEQYF TGTGCCAGCAGTGACCTCTCGCCGAAGTCTGGAGCCTACGAGCAGTACTTC
TRBJ2-3 TRBD2 TRBV7-9 many CASRYSGRVPDTQYF TGTGCCAGCAGATACAGCGGGAGGGTGCCAGATACGCAGTATTTT
TRBJ2-7 TRBD2 TRBV6-4 few CASSETSGDSYEQYF TGTGCCAGCAGTGAAACTAGCGGGGACTCCTACGAGCAGTACTTC
TRBJ2-7 . TRBV15 few CATSREVQGEPYEQYF TGTGCCACCAGCAGAGAAGTCCAGGGAGAACCCTACGAGCAGTACTTC
TRBJ2-3 TRBD2 TRBV20-1 . CSASPASGRYTVGDTQYF TGCAGTGCTTCACCGGCTAGCGGGAGATACACAGTTGGAGATACGCAGTATTTT
TRBJ2-5 TRBD1 TRBV15 many CATSRRTGDQETQYF TGTGCCACCAGCAGGAGGACAGGGGACCAAGAGACCCAGTACTTC
TRBJ2-3 TRBD2 TRBV11-2 many CASSSGTSGTTDTQYF TGTGCCAGCAGCTCCGGGACTAGCGGCACCACAGATACGCAGTATTTT
TRBJ1-1 . TRBV27 many CASSLSKNTEAFF TGTGCCAGCAGTTTAAGCAAGAACACTGAAGCTTTCTTT